The entry that follows covers one TCR beta chain sequence. This clone was observed a few times. The antigen this receptor binds is unknown. Per-nucleotide qualities are absent, and no much larger clonotype sits a single base away. Participants in the prospective study were enrolled through a virtual design, were aged roughly 18 to 100 years, and lived in roughly 24 United States geographic areas. In the prospective study, cohorts were assigned on the basis of participant-reported clinical history obtained from a screening survey and a study questionnaire. In the prospective study, mobile phlebotomists collected whole blood, serum and a nasopharyngeal or oropharyngeal swab from each participant. Additional blood draws and questionnaires over an approximately 2-month period could optionally be provided by prospective study participants. Before DNA extraction, prospective study blood samples were shipped either frozen or at room temperature.

This sample is part of a study of blood T cell repertoires in COVID-19 (dated by TCRdb to 2018 to 2020). Describing the broader study: Samples covering the acute and convalescent phases of COVID-19 were provided by collaborators in the United States, Italy and Spain. The material from the prospective study consisted of cDNA or gDNA derived from T cells, B-cell-depleted T cells, or PBMCs. Deeply sampled blood TCRbeta repertoires from subjects exposed to, actively infected with, or recovered from COVID-19 were included in the dataset. The repertoires were made available in a free public database intended to serve as a resource for research on the immune response to SARS-CoV-2. The samples were drawn from the first 160 participants of the ongoing ImmuneRACE study and from 1,254 subjects provided by 6 global collaborators. The sample metadata nearly always contained a de-identified subject ID, COVID-19 status, age in years and sex. Where HLA class I and class II types were available, the types were taken from metadata supplied by the sample provider, not from assay-based typing.

The immunoSEQ Assay, a bias-controlled multiplex PCR, was used to amplify TCRbeta CDR3 regions from genomic DNA. The paper's processing steps were these. The number of nucleated cells in each sample was estimated from the amplification of reference gene primers within the assay. To quantify the absolute abundance of each unique TCRbeta CDR3 rearrangement, sequence reads were collapsed and filtered. Productive Simpson clonality was computed per sample as the square root of Simpson's diversity index over productive rearrangements. What TCRdb holds here is the immuneACCESS table cut down to in-frame rearrangements. Part of the clones is not present; checked against another copy, under half of the missing clones reflect an unresolved V gene, and the others are unexplained. That table supplies the V and J calls and clone size; D and trimming were determined from the DNA. The sample table contains 200,000 to 250,000 clones; only one count was recorded for more than 75% of them. Around 4.5% of the sample rests with the top ten.

Reading the germline V gene (reference sequence) gives CDR1 SEHNR and CDR2 FQNEAQ. A distance of 12 bases separates the germline ends of V and J, which lose 3 bases and 6 bases respectively. The CDR3 covers 13 residues, taking in both the cysteine and the phenylalanine. Only CDR3 DNA remains: 39 bases, in frame from the first base. The investigation overall reported the following: The amount of clinical and demographic metadata varied by source and participant and was provided uncurated.

The specimen was PBMCs or T cells enriched from blood (not recorded which). The chain employs TRBV7-9 and TRBJ2-7; a tentative D call is TRBD1 (6 bases match). This sequence originates from a man aged 25 to 40 with acute COVID-19. The CDR3 protein sequence reads: CASSLEQGSEQYF. The DNA sequence reads TGTGCCAGCAGCTTGGAACAGGGTTCCGAGCAGTACTTC.